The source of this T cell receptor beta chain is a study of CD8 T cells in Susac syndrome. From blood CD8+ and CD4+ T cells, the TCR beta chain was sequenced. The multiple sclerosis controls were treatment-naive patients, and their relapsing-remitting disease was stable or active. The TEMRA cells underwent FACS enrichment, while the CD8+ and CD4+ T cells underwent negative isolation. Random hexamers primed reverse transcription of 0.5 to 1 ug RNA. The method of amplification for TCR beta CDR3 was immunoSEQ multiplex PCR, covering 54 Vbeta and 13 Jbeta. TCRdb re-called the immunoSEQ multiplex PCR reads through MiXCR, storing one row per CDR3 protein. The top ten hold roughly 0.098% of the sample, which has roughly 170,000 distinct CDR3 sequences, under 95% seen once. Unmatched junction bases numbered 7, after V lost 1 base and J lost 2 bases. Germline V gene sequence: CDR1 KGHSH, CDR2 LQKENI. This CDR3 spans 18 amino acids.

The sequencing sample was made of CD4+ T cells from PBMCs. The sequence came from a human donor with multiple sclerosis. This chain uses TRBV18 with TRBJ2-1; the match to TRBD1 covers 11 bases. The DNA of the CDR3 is TGTGCCAGCTCACCACAAGGGACAGGGGGATCCCCCTACAATGAGCAGTTCTTC. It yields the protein CASSPQGTGGSPYNEQFF.